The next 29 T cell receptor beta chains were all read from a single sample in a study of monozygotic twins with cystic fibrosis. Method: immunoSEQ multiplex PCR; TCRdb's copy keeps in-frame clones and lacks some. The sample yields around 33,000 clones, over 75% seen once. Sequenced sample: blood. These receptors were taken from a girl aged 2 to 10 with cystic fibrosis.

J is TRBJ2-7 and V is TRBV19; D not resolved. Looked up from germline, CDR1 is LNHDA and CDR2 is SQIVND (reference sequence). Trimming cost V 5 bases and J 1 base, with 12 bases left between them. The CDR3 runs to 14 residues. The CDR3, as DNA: TGTGCCAGTAGTTCGTCTAGTACATCCTACGAGCAGTACTTC. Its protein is CASSSSSTSYEQYF.

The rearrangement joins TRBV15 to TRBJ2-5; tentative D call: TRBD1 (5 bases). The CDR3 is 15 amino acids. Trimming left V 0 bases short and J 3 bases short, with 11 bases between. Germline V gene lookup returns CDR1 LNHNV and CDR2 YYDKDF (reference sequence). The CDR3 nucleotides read TGTGCCACCAGCAGAGAGCGACAGACCAAAGAGACCCAGTACTTC. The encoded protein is CATSRERQTKETQYF.

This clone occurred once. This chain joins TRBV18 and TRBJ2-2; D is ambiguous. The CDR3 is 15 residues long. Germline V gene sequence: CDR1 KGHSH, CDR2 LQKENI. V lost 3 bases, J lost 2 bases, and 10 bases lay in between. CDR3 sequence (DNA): TGTGCCAGCTCACCCGGCAGGCCAAACACCGGGGAGCTGTTTTTT. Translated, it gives CASSPGRPNTGELFF.

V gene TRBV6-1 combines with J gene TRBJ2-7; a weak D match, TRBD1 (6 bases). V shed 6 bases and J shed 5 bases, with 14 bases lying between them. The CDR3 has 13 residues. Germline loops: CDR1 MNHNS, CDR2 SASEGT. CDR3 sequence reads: CASSTRYRDEQYF. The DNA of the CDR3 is TGTGCCAGCAGCACAAGATACAGGGACGAGCAGTACTTC.

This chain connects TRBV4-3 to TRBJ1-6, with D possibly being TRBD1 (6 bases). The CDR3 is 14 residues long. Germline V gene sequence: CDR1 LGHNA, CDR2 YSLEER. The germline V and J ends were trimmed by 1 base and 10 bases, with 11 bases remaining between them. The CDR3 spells CASSQAGVGSPLHF. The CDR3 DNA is TGCGCCAGCAGCCAAGCAGGGGTCGGATCACCCCTCCACTTT.

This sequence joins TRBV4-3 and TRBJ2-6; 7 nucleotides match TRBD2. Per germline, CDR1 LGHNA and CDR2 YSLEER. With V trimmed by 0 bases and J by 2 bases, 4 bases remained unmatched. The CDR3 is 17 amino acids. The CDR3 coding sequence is TGCGCCAGCAGCCAAGATGGGGAGGGGCCTGGGGCCAACGTCCTGACTTTC. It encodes CASSQDGEGPGANVLTF.

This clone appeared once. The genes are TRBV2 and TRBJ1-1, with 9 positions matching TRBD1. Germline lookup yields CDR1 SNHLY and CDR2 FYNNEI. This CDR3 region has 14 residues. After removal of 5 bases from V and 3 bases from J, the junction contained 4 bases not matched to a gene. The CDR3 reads CASSFDRGDTEAFF. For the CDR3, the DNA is TGTGCCAGCAGTTTCGACAGGGGGGACACTGAAGCTTTCTTT.

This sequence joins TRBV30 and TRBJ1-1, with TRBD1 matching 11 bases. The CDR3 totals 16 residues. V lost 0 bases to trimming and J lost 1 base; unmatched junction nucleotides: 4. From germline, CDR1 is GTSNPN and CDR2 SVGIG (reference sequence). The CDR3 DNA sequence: TGTGCCTGGAGTGTAGGGGGGACAGGGGGGAACACTGAAGCTTTCTTT. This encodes CAWSVGGTGGNTEAFF.

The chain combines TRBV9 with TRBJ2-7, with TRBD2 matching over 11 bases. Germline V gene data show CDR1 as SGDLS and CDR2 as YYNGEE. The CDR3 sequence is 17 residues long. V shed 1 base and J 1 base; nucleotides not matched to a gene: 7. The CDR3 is CASSVTPTSGGSYEQYF. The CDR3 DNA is TGTGCCAGCAGCGTAACCCCCACTAGCGGGGGTTCCTACGAGCAGTACTTC. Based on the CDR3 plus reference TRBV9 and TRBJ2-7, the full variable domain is DSGVTQTPKHLITATGQRVTLRCSPRSGDLSVYWYQQSLDQGLQFLIQYYNGEERAKGNILERFSAQQFPDLHSELNLSSLELGDSALYFCASSVTPTSGGSYEQYFGPGTRLTVT.

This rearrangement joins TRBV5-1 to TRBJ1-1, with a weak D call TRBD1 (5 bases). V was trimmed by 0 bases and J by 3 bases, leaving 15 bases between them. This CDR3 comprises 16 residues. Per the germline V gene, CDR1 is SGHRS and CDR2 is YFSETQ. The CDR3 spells CASSLDRIMKDTEAFF. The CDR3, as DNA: TGCGCCAGCAGCTTGGACAGGATAATGAAGGACACTGAAGCTTTCTTT.

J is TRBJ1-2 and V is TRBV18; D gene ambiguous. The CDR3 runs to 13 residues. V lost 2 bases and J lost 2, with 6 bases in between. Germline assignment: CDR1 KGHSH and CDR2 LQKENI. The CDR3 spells CASSPGRNYGYTF. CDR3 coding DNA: TGTGCCAGCTCACCAGGAAGGAACTATGGCTACACCTTC.

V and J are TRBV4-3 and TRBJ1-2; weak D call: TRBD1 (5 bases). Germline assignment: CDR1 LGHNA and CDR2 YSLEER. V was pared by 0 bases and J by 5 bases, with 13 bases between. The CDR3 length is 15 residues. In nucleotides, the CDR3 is TGCGCCAGCAGCCAAGACGCGGGGCTTGGGTATGGCTACACCTTC. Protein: CASSQDAGLGYGYTF.

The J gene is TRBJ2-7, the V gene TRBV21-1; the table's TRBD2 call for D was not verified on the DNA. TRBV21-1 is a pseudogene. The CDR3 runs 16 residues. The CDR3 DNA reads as TGTGCCAGCAGCAACGAAAGGAGGGGTTCGTTGCACGAGCAGTACTTC. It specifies CASSNERRGSLHEQYF.

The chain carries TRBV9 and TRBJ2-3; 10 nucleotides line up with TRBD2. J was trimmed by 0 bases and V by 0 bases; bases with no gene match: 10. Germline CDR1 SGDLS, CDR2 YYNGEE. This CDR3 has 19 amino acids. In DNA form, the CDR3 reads TGTGCCAGCAGCGTAGAACTTAGCGGGGGGTCCACTAGCACAGATACGCAGTATTTT. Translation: CASSVELSGGSTSTDTQYF.

The CDR3 DNA reads as TGTGCCAGTAGTATATCGGGACGGGCTGGCTATGGCTACACCTTC. This translates into CASSISGRAGYGYTF. The rearrangement links TRBV19 to TRBJ1-2; weak D call: TRBD1 (5 bases). V lost 2 bases and J lost 4, with 14 bases in between. CDR3 length equals 15 residues. Germline CDR1 is LNHDA and CDR2 is SQIVND (reference sequence).

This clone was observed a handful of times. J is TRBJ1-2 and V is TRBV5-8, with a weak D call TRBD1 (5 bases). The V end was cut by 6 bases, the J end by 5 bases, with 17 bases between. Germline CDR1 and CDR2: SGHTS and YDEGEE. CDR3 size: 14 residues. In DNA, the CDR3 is TGTGCCAGCACGGTTATTGCGGGGGGATATGGCTACACCTTC. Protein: CASTVIAGGYGYTF.

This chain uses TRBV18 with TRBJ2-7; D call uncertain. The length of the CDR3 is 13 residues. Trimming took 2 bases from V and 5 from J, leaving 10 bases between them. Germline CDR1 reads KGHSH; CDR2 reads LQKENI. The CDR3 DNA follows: TGTGCCAGCTCACCAACCGAAGGCCACGAGCAGTACTTC. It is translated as CASSPTEGHEQYF.

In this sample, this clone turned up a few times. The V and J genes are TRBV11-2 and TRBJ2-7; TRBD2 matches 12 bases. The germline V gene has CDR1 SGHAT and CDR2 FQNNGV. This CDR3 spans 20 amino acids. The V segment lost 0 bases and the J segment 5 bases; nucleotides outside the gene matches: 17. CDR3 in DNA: TGTGCCAGCAGCTTAGAGCGCCGGGGCGCTAGCGGGGGGGATTCGAACGAGCAGTACTTC. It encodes CASSLERRGASGGDSNEQYF.

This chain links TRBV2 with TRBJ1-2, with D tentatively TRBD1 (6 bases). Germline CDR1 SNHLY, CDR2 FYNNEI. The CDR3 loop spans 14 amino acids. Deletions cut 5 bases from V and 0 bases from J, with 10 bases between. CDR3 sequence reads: CASSPGHPNYGYTF. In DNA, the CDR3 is TGTGCCAGCAGTCCGGGACATCCTAACTATGGCTACACCTTC.

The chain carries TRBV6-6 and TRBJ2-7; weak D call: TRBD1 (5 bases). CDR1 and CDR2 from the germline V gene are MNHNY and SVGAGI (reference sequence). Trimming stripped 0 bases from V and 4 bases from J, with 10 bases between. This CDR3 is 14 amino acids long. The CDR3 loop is CASSYSRVYYEQYF. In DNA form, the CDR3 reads TGTGCCAGCAGTTACTCCAGGGTCTATTACGAGCAGTACTTC.

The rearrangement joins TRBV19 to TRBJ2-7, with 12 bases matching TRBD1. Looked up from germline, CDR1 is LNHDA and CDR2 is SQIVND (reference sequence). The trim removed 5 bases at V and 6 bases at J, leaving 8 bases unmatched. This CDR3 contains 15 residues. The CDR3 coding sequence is TGTGCCAGTAGTGGATGGGGACAGGGGGCTGGCGAGCAGTACTTC. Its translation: CASSGWGQGAGEQYF.

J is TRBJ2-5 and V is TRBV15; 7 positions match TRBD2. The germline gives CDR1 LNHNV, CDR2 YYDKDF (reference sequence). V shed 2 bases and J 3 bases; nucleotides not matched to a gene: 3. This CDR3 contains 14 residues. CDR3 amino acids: CATSRTSEKETQYF. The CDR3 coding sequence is TGTGCCACCAGCAGAACTAGCGAAAAAGAGACCCAGTACTTC.

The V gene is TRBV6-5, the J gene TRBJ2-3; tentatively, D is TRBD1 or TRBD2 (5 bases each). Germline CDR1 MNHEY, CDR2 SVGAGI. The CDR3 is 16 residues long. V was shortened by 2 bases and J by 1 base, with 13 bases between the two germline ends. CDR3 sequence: CASSYVGVLGTDTQYF. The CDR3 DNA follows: TGTGCCAGCAGTTACGTGGGGGTATTGGGCACAGATACGCAGTATTTT.

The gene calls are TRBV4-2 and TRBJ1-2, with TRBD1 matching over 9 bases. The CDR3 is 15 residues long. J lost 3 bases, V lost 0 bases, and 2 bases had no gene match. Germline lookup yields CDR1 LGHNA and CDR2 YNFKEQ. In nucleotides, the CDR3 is TGTGCCAGCAGCCAAGAAAGGGACAGGGACTATGGCTACACCTTC. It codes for CASSQERDRDYGYTF.

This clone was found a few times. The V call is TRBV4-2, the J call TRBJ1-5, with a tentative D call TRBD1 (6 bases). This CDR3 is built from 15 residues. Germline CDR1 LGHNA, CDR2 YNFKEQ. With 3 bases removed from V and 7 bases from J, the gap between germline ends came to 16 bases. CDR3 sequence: CASSHLGAGEQPQHF. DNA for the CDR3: TGTGCCAGCAGCCACCTGGGGGCAGGGGAGCAGCCCCAGCATTTT.

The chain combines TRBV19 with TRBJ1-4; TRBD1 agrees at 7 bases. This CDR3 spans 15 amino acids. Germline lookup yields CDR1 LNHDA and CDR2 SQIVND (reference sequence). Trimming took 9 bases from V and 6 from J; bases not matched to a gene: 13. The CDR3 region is CARESPRGLYEKLFF. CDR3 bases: TGTGCCAGAGAGTCCCCCAGGGGGTTGTATGAAAAACTGTTTTTT. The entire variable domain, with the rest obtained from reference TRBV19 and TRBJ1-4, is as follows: DGGITQSPKYLFRKEGQNVTLSCEQNLNHDAMYWYRQDPGQGLRLIYYSQIVNDFQKGDIAEGYSVSREKKESFPLTVTSAQKNPTAFYLCARESPRGLYEKLFFGSGTQLSVL.

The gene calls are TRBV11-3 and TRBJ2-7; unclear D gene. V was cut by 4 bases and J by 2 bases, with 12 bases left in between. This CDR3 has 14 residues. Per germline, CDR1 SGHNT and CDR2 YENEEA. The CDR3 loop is CASSSQNDPYEQYF. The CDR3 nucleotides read TGTGCCAGCAGCTCGCAAAACGACCCCTACGAGCAGTACTTC.

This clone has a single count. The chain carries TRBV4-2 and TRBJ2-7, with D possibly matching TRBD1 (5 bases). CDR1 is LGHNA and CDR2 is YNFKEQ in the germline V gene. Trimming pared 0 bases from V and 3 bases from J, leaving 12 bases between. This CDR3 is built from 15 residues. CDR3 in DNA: TGTGCCAGCAGCCAAGATCCAAGACAGCACTACGAGCAGTACTTC. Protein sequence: CASSQDPRQHYEQYF.

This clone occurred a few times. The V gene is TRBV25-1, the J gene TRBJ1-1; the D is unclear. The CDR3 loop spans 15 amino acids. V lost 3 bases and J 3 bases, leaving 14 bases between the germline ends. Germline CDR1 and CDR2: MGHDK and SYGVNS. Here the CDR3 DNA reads TGTGCCAGCAGTGACTCAAGACGACAATACACTGAAGCTTTCTTT. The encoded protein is CASSDSRRQYTEAFF.